These 28 T cell receptor beta chains came from one sample sequenced in a study of cytomegalovirus exposure and HLA in healthy donors. The PCR made use of 60 Vbeta and 13 Jbeta primers. Sequencing was performed with immunoSEQ multiplex PCR; in TCRdb, only in-frame clones are kept and a portion is missing. The sample shows under 130,000 clones, approximately 70% of them seen only once. The sample was PBMCs. Receptor source: a woman aged 45 to 65 in good health and CMV-seronegative.

The chain recombines TRBV11-2 with TRBJ2-7; D is undetermined. The V gene lost 4 bases and the J gene lost 2 bases, with 12 bases spanning the gap. CDR3 length equals 14 residues. Germline CDR1 and CDR2: SGHAT and FQNNGV. The CDR3 is CASSSNPSPYEQYF. CDR3 bases: TGTGCCAGCAGCTCGAACCCAAGCCCCTACGAGCAGTACTTC.

The rearrangement uses TRBV19 and TRBJ1-5; D may be TRBD1 (6 bases). Germline lookup yields CDR1 LNHDA and CDR2 SQIVND (reference sequence). V was shortened by 8 bases and J by 3 bases, with 20 bases between the two germline ends. The CDR3 totals 16 residues. Here the CDR3 DNA reads TGTGCCAGTCACCCCGCGAGACAGGTCTACAATCAGCCCCAGCATTTT. This encodes CASHPARQVYNQPQHF. Full variable domain (rest looked up from reference TRBV19 and TRBJ1-5): DGGITQSPKYLFRKEGQNVTLSCEQNLNHDAMYWYRQDPGQGLRLIYYSQIVNDFQKGDIAEGYSVSREKKESFPLTVTSAQKNPTAFYLCASHPARQVYNQPQHFGDGTRLSIL.

This clone showed up just a few times. This chain links TRBV19 with TRBJ2-5; a possible D gene is TRBD1 (6 bases). CDR1 is LNHDA and CDR2 is SQIVND in the germline V gene (reference sequence). Deletions cut 4 bases from V and 5 bases from J, with 14 bases between. This CDR3 comprises 14 residues. CDR3 nucleotides: TGTGCCAGTAGTACTACAGGGTTTCGGGAGACCCAGTACTTC. Protein sequence: CASSTTGFRETQYF.

The chain combines TRBV6-5 with TRBJ1-1, with D maybe TRBD1 (6 bases). The V end lost 7 bases, the J end lost 10 bases, and 13 bases lay between the germline ends. Germline V gene sequence: CDR1 MNHEY, CDR2 SVGAGI. The length of the CDR3 is 11 residues. The chain's CDR3 is CASTQTGTAFF. In DNA form, the CDR3 reads TGTGCCAGCACCCAAACAGGGACAGCTTTCTTT.

V and J are TRBV7-2 and TRBJ1-1; D is undetermined. This CDR3 comprises 14 residues. Germline V gene lookup returns CDR1 SGHTA and CDR2 FQGNSA. The V gene lost 1 base and the J gene lost 1 base, with 7 bases spanning the gap. CDR3 amino acids: CASSLVQKNTEAFF. CDR3 in DNA: TGTGCCAGCAGCTTAGTTCAGAAGAACACTGAAGCTTTCTTT. The full variable domain, in which reference TRBV7-2 and TRBJ1-1 provide the parts outside the CDR3, is GAGVSQSPSNKVTEKGKDVELRCDPISGHTALYWYRQSLGQGLEFLIYFQGNSAPDKSGLPSDRFSAERTGGSVSTLTIQRTQQEDSAVYLCASSLVQKNTEAFFGQGTRLTVV.

The genes are TRBV11-2 and TRBJ2-3, with TRBD2 as a possible D gene (5 bases). Germline V gives CDR1 SGHAT, CDR2 FQNNGV. The length of the CDR3 is 17 residues. Trimming cost V 9 bases and J 1 base, with 23 bases left between them. The CDR3 nucleotides are TGTGCCAGTAGCCCCTCGCCCGGGGAGTTGGGCACAGATACGCAGTATTTT. Its protein product is CASSPSPGELGTDTQYF. The full variable domain, in which reference TRBV11-2 and TRBJ2-3 provide the parts outside the CDR3, is EAGVAQSPRYKIIEKRQSVAFWCNPISGHATLYWYQQILGQGPKLLIQFQNNGVVDDSQLPKDRFSAERLKGVDSTLKIQPAKLEDSAVYLCASSPSPGELGTDTQYFGPGTRLTVL.

The chain links TRBV7-8 to TRBJ2-5, with TRBD2 matching 8 bases. The V gene's germline CDR1 is SGHVS and CDR2 FQNEAQ. Trimming at V came to 5 bases and at J to 2 bases, leaving 10 bases not matched to a gene. CDR3 length: 16 residues. CDR3 sequence (DNA): TGTGCCAGCAGCCATGGAGCGGGGGCCTTTCAAGAGACCCAGTACTTC. Amino acids: CASSHGAGAFQETQYF.

The rearrangement uses TRBV28 and TRBJ2-3, with 7 positions matching TRBD2. There are 13 residues in the CDR3. From germline, CDR1 is MDHEN and CDR2 SYDVKM. V lost 11 bases, J lost 2 bases, and 7 bases stayed unmatched. The CDR3 sequence is CAGRESNTDTQYF. Here the CDR3 DNA reads TGTGCCGGGCGGGAGTCCAACACAGATACGCAGTATTTT. Looking up the rest from reference TRBV28 and TRBJ2-3 gives the full variable domain: DVKVTQSSRYLVKRTGEKVFLECVQDMDHENMFWYRQDPGLGLRLIYFSYDVKMKEKGDIPEGYSVSREKKERFSLILESASTNQTSMYLCAGRESNTDTQYFGPGTRLTVL.

CDR3: CASSADRASNTGELFF. Written as DNA, the CDR3 is TGCGCCAGCAGCGCGGACAGGGCTTCGAACACCGGGGAGCTGTTTTTT. The V call is TRBV5-1, the J call TRBJ2-2; 8 bases fit TRBD1. Germline loops: CDR1 SGHRS, CDR2 YFSETQ. J gave up 0 bases and V 4 bases, and 5 bases lay outside the gene matches. CDR3 length: 16 amino acids.

The V call is TRBV28, the J call TRBJ2-3; 9 nucleotides match TRBD1. J lost 1 base, V lost 6 bases, and 2 bases had no gene match. CDR1 and CDR2 (germline): MDHEN, SYDVKM. The CDR3 loop spans 14 amino acids. This chain's CDR3 is CASRDRGRTDTQYF. CDR3 coding DNA: TGTGCCAGCAGGGACAGGGGCCGCACAGATACGCAGTATTTT.

The chain is built from TRBV19 and TRBJ2-4, with D maybe TRBD1 (6 bases). Trimming cost V 4 bases and J 6 bases, with 10 bases left between them. This CDR3 contains 13 residues. The V gene's germline CDR1 is LNHDA and CDR2 SQIVND (reference sequence). This CDR3 is CASSSQGGNIQYF. The CDR3 DNA is TGTGCCAGTAGTAGTCAAGGGGGAAACATTCAGTACTTC.

This clone was seen a handful of times. The chain uses TRBV2 and TRBJ1-5; 7 bases are a match to TRBD1. CDR3 length: 14 amino acids. The germline CDR1 and CDR2 sequences are SNHLY and FYNNEI. V gave up 4 bases and J gave up 2 bases; unmatched junction bases: 2. CDR3 coding DNA: TGTGCCAGCAGTGCCGACAGGGGCAATCAGCCCCAGCATTTT. Translating gives CASSADRGNQPQHF.

The CDR3 here is CASSGTAPEVYGYTF. As DNA, the CDR3 is TGTGCCAGCAGCGGGACAGCCCCGGAGGTTTATGGCTACACCTTC. V gene TRBV9 combines with J gene TRBJ1-2, with D tentatively TRBD1 (6 bases). The CDR3 sequence is 15 residues long. The germline V gene encodes CDR1 SGDLS and CDR2 YYNGEE. Trimming left V 3 bases short and J 5 bases short, with 17 bases between.

J is TRBJ2-6 and V is TRBV18; D is undetermined. Trimming left V 6 bases short and J 4 bases short, with 16 bases between. The CDR3 is 16 residues long. CDR1 and CDR2 (germline): KGHSH, LQKENI. CDR3 protein: CASSSYVGRGANVLTF. For the CDR3, the DNA is TGTGCCAGCTCTTCATATGTTGGGCGCGGGGCCAACGTCCTGACTTTC.

The rearrangement links TRBV5-1 to TRBJ2-7; TRBD1 might be the D (6 bases). The germline V and J ends were trimmed by 0 bases and 1 base, with 8 bases remaining between them. The CDR3 sequence is 14 residues long. The germline gives CDR1 SGHRS, CDR2 YFSETQ. The CDR3 reads CASSLEGQSYEQYF. The CDR3 nucleotides are TGCGCCAGCAGCTTGGAGGGACAATCCTACGAGCAGTACTTC.

The gene calls are TRBV28 and TRBJ1-2, with 10 nucleotides matching TRBD1. The V gene end was trimmed by 3 bases and the J gene end by 8 bases; junction bases not matched to a gene: 3. This CDR3 spans 13 amino acids. CDR1 is MDHEN, CDR2 SYDVKM, per germline. The CDR3, as DNA: TGTGCCAGCAGTTTGGGACAGGGGAAGGGCTACACCTTC. Its protein is CASSLGQGKGYTF.

The chain combines TRBV27 with TRBJ1-5; D gene unclear. Germline CDR1 is MNHEY and CDR2 is SMNVEV (reference sequence). This CDR3 has 15 residues. The V end was cut by 2 bases, the J end by 0 bases, with 8 bases between. CDR3 sequence reads: CASSLIGDSNQPQHF. In DNA, the CDR3 is TGTGCCAGCAGTTTAATCGGGGATAGCAATCAGCCCCAGCATTTT.

The chain has TRBV6-6 and TRBJ1-5; D uncertain. Trimming removed 2 bases at V and 3 bases at J, with 11 bases between. The CDR3 covers 15 residues. In germline, CDR1 is MNHNY, CDR2 SVGAGI (reference sequence). CDR3 nucleotides: TGTGCCAGCAGTTACAACGGGAACTCCAATCAGCCCCAGCATTTT. It is translated as CASSYNGNSNQPQHF.

About this clone itself: This sample also contains other DNA sequences that code for the same CDR3. The V and J genes are TRBV5-1 and TRBJ2-5, with TRBD2 matching 8 bases. CDR1 and CDR2 from the germline V gene are SGHRS and YFSETQ. V dropped 4 bases and J dropped 2; count of bases not matched to a gene: 4. The CDR3 has 14 residues. In DNA, the CDR3 is TGCGCCAGCAGCGCCACTAGCGGTCAAGAGACCCAGTACTTC. Translating it yields CASSATSGQETQYF.

The chain has TRBV7-9 and TRBJ1-1; 7 bases are a match to TRBD1. This CDR3 region has 13 residues. The trim removed 10 bases at V and 1 base at J, leaving 6 bases unmatched. Germline CDR1 SEHNR, CDR2 FQNEAQ (reference sequence). CDR3 nucleotide sequence: TGTGCCACCCAGGGGGTCCGGAACACTGAAGCTTTCTTT. As protein: CATQGVRNTEAFF.

This clone has just a few counts. V gene TRBV6-6 combines with J gene TRBJ2-7; 9 nucleotides match TRBD1. J lost 4 bases, V lost 6 bases, and 4 bases had no gene match. Germline-derived CDR1 and CDR2 are MNHNY and SVGAGI (reference sequence). CDR3 size: 13 residues. The CDR3 sequence: CASSPTGGYEQYF. In nucleotides, the CDR3 is TGTGCCAGCAGCCCGACAGGGGGGTACGAGCAGTACTTC.

The J gene is TRBJ2-7, the V gene TRBV4-2; TRBD2 aligns across 16 bases. V dropped 0 bases and J dropped 3; count of bases not matched to a gene: 5. The CDR3 runs to 18 residues. Germline values: CDR1 LGHNA, CDR2 YNFKEQ. This CDR3 reads CASSQDQGLAGGSYEQYF. As DNA, the CDR3 is TGTGCCAGCAGCCAAGATCAGGGACTAGCGGGAGGGAGCTACGAGCAGTACTTC.

This clone has just a few counts. The chain employs TRBV6-6 and TRBJ2-5, with a possible D match to TRBD2 (6 bases). There are 13 residues in the CDR3. Per germline, CDR1 MNHNY and CDR2 SVGAGI (reference sequence). Trimming removed 5 bases at V and 3 bases at J, with 10 bases between. CDR3 sequence reads: CASSRDFKETQYF. The CDR3 DNA is TGTGCCAGCAGTCGGGACTTTAAAGAGACCCAGTACTTC.

V and J are TRBV30 and TRBJ1-6; the match to TRBD1 covers 9 bases. After removal of 3 bases from V and 7 bases from J, the junction contained 7 bases not matched to a gene. CDR1 and CDR2 (germline): GTSNPN, SVGIG (reference sequence). This CDR3 contains 15 residues. For the CDR3, the DNA is TGTGCCTGGAGCCAAACAGGGGGCCTAAATTCACCCCTCCACTTT. Its translation is CAWSQTGGLNSPLHF.

The rearrangement uses TRBV5-1 and TRBJ1-1, with 7 nucleotides matching TRBD1. CDR1 and CDR2 (germline): SGHRS, YFSETQ. After removal of 0 bases from V and 6 bases from J, the junction contained 5 bases not matched to a gene. The CDR3 is made up of 14 amino acids. DNA of the CDR3: TGCGCCAGCAGCTTGGCGGGACAGTCGGCTGAAGCTTTCTTT. Translated, it gives CASSLAGQSAEAFF. The entire variable domain, with the rest obtained from reference TRBV5-1 and TRBJ1-1, is as follows: KAGVTQTPRYLIKTRGQQVTLSCSPISGHRSVSWYQQTPGQGLQFLFEYFSETQRNKGNFPGRFSGRQFSNSRSEMNVSTLELGDSALYLCASSLAGQSAEAFFGQGTRLTVV.

The V call is TRBV2, the J call TRBJ1-2; D is ambiguous. Germline V gene sequence: CDR1 SNHLY, CDR2 FYNNEI. The CDR3 sequence is 14 residues long. V was cut by 6 bases and J by 2 bases, with 13 bases left in between. The CDR3 nucleotides are TGTGCCAGCAGCCCAACGGGGATCAACTATGGCTACACCTTC. Translation gives CASSPTGINYGYTF.

The chain joins TRBV7-2 to TRBJ2-3, with 11 bases identical to TRBD2. From germline, CDR1 is SGHTA and CDR2 FQGNSA. The CDR3 runs to 13 residues. V trimming: 6 bases; J trimming: 8 bases; junction bases outside the gene matches: 4. The CDR3 region has the DNA TGTGCCAGCAGGGTAGCGGGGGGGTTTACGCAGTATTTT. Protein: CASRVAGGFTQYF.

The chain employs TRBV6-5 and TRBJ2-7; D unclear. The V end was cut by 0 bases, the J end by 5 bases, with 8 bases between. Germline V CDR1 and CDR2: MNHEY, SVGAGI. CDR3 length: 13 residues. CDR3 region: CASSYSRSDEQYF. The CDR3 DNA is TGTGCCAGCAGTTACTCGAGGTCCGACGAGCAGTACTTC.